The rows below give T cell receptor beta chains drawn from one sample of a study of control samples from healthy donors and cancer patients. TCRdb's table, derived via immunoSEQ multiplex PCR, lists solely in-frame clones and lacks some. There are about 97,000 clones in the sample; roughly 90% occur only once, and over 6.5% lies in the top ten. Sequencing was performed on blood. These receptors all come from a man aged 25 to 40 in good health. Both conserved end residues are part of each CDR3. D genes are given only for firm matches. Clone size is shown for a subset of rows, as once, few, many or a class of expanded clone.

d_call	clone_size	j_call	cdr3_length	v_call	cdr3_aa	cdr3_nt
NA	NA	TRBJ2-5	14	TRBV5-4	CVSSFLGESETQYF	TGTGTCAGCAGCTTTCTGGGGGAAAGCGAGACCCAGTACTTC
TRBD1	NA	TRBJ1-2	15	TRBV27	CASSSRTGGAYGYTF	TGTGCCAGCAGCTCCAGGACAGGGGGCGCCTATGGCTACACCTTC
NA	NA	TRBJ1-3	16	TRBV9	CASSVARGYSGNTIYF	TGTGCCAGCAGCGTAGCCCGGGGCTACTCTGGAAACACCATATATTTT
TRBD1	NA	TRBJ2-1	16	TRBV3-1/TRBV3-2	CASSQRRTGAYNEQFF	TGTGCCAGCAGCCAAAGAAGGACAGGGGCTTACAATGAGCAGTTCTTC
TRBD1	few	TRBJ2-5	13	TRBV10-3	CAIRGQGRETQYF	TGTGCCATCAGAGGACAGGGGAGAGAGACCCAGTACTTC
NA	once	TRBJ2-7	12	TRBV18	CASSPTRGEQYF	TGTGCCAGCTCACCTACCCGGGGGGAGCAGTACTTC
NA	NA	TRBJ1-5	13	TRBV7-6	CASSLQLYQPQHF	TGTGCCAGCAGCCTCCAGCTTTATCAGCCCCAGCATTTT
NA	NA	TRBJ2-1	17	TRBV14	CASSQEFLGTGYNEQFF	TGTGCCAGCAGCCAGGAGTTTCTTGGGACCGGCTACAATGAGCAGTTCTTC
TRBD2	NA	TRBJ2-1	15	TRBV7-9	CASSPPASLAGEQFF	TGTGCCAGCAGCCCTCCCGCCTCACTAGCGGGTGAGCAGTTCTTC
TRBD2	NA	TRBJ2-1	16	TRBV9	CASSARGTSGNNEQFF	TGTGCCAGCAGCGCCCGCGGGACTAGCGGTAACAATGAGCAGTTCTTC